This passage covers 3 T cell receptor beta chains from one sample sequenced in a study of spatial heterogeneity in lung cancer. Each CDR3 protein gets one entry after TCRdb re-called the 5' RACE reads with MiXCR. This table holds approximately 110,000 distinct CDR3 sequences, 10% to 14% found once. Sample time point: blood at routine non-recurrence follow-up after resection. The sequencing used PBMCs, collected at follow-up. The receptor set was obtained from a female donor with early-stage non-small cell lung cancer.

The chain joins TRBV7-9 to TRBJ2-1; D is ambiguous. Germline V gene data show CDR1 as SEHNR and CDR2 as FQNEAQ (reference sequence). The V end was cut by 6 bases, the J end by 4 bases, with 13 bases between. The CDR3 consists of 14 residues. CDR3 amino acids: CASSPPNGYNEQFF. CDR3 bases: TGTGCCAGCAGTCCGCCCAACGGGTACAATGAGCAGTTCTTC.

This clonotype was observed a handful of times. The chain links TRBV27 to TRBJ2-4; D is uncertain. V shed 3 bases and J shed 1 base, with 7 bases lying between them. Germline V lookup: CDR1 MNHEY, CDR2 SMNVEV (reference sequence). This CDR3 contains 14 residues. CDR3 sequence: CASSLDGAKNIQYF. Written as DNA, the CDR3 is TGTGCCAGCAGTTTGGACGGGGCCAAAAACATTCAGTACTTC.

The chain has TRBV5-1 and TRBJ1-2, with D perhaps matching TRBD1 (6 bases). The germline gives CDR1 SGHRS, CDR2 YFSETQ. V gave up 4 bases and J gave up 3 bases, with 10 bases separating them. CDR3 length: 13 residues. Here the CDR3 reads CASSPGHHYGYTF. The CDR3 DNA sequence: TGCGCCAGCAGCCCGGGACACCACTATGGCTACACCTTC.